The sequence of this T cell receptor beta chain was determined in a study of blood T cell repertoires in COVID-19. About the research overall: Samples came from the United States, Italy and Spain, spanning acute and convalescent COVID-19.

CDR1 and CDR2 (germline): SGDLS, YYNGEE. V lost 4 bases and J lost 1; bases outside the gene matches: 3. The CDR3 loop spans 14 amino acids. Clones were sequenced by immunoSEQ multiplex PCR, and TCRdb holds only the in-frame ones, with some missing. The sample consists of approximately 300,000 clones, around 86% of them appearing once. Sequenced: peripheral blood. The receptor was derived from a man aged 45-60 years with active or convalescent COVID-19. The chain combines TRBV9 with TRBJ1-1; 8 bases map to TRBD1. The CDR3 loop reads CASSLGQGNTEAFF. CDR3 DNA: TGTGCCAGCAGCCTAGGACAGGGGAACACTGAAGCTTTCTTT.